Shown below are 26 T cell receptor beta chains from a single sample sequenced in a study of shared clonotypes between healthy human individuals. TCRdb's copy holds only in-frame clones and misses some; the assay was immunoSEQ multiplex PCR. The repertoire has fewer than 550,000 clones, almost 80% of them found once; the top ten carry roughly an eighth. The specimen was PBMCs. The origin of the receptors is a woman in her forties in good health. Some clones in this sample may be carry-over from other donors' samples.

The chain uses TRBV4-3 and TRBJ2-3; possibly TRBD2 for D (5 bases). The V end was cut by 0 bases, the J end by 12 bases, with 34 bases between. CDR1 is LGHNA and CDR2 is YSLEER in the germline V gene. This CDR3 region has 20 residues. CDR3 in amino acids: CASSQDLNRVSGGPLLSQYF. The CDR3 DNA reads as TGCGCCAGCAGCCAAGATTTGAATCGCGTAAGCGGAGGCCCCCTGCTATCTCAGTATTTT.

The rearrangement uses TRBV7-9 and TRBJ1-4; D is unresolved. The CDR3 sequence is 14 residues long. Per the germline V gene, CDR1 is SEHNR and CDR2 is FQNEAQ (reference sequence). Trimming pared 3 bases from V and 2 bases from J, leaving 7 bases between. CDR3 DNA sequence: TGTGCCAGCAGCTTCAGGACCACTAATGAAAAACTGTTTTTT. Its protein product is CASSFRTTNEKLFF.

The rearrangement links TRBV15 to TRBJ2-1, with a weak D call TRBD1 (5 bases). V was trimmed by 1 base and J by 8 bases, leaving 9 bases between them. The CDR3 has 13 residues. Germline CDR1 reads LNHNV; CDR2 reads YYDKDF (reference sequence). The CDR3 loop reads CATSRGAGYEQFF. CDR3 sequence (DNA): TGTGCCACCAGCAGAGGGGCAGGGTATGAGCAGTTCTTC.

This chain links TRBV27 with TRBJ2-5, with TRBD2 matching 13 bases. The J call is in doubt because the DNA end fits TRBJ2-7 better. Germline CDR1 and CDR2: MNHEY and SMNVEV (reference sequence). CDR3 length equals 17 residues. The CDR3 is CASTIRPGLAGVYEQYF. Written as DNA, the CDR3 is TGTGCCAGCACCATACGCCCTGGACTAGCGGGAGTGTACGAGCAGTACTTC.

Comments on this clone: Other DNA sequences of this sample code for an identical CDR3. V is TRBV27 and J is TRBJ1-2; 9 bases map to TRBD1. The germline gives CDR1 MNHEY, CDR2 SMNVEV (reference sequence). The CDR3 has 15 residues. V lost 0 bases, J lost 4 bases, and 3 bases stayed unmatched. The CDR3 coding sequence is TGTGCCAGCAGTTTATCCGGGACAGGGACCTATGGCTACACCTTC. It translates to CASSLSGTGTYGYTF.

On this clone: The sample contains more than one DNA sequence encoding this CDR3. CDR3 sequence (DNA): TGCGCCAGCAGCCAAGCTGGGACATCCCCCTACGAGCAGTACTTC. Its translation: CASSQAGTSPYEQYF. The rearrangement links TRBV4-1 to TRBJ2-7; maybe TRBD1 (6 bases). Trimming removed 1 base from V and 2 bases from J, with 12 bases in between. CDR1 and CDR2 (germline): MGHRA, YSYEKL. This CDR3 is 15 amino acids long.

CDR3 loop: CASSTRRSGRPTDTQYF. DNA of the CDR3: TGCGCCAGCAGCACCCGTAGGAGCGGGAGGCCAACAGATACGCAGTATTTT. The chain recombines TRBV5-1 with TRBJ2-3; 9 nucleotides line up with TRBD2. The V gene end was trimmed by 4 bases and the J gene end by 3 bases; junction bases not matched to a gene: 12. CDR3 length: 17 residues. Germline CDR1 reads SGHRS; CDR2 reads YFSETQ.

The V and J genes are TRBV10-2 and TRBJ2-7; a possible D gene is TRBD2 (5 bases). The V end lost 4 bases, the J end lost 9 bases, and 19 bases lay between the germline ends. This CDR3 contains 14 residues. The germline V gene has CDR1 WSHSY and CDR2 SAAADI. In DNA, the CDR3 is TGCGCCAGCAGTGGGGGAGCCCTTAGGAATGCGCAGTACTTC. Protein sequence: CASSGGALRNAQYF.

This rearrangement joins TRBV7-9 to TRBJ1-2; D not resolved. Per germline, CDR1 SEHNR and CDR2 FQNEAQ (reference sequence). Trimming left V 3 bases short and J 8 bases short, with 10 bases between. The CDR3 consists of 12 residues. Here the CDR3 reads CASSFAGSGYTF. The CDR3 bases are TGTGCCAGCAGCTTTGCCGGGAGCGGCTACACCTTC. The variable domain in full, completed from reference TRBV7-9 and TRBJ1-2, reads DTGVSQNPRHKITKRGQNVTFRCDPISEHNRLYWYRQTLGQGPEFLTYFQNEAQLEKSRLLSDRFSAERPKGSFSTLEIQRTEQGDSAMYLCASSFAGSGYTFGSGTRLTVV.

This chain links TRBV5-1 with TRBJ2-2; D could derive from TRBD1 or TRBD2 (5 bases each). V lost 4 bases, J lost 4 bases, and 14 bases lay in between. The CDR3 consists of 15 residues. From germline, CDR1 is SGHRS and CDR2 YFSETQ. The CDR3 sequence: CASSPGRVFTGELFF. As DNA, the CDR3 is TGCGCCAGCAGCCCGGGACGAGTCTTCACCGGGGAGCTGTTTTTT. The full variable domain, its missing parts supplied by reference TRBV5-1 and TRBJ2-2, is KAGVTQTPRYLIKTRGQQVTLSCSPISGHRSVSWYQQTPGQGLQFLFEYFSETQRNKGNFPGRFSGRQFSNSRSEMNVSTLELGDSALYLCASSPGRVFTGELFFGEGSRLTVL.

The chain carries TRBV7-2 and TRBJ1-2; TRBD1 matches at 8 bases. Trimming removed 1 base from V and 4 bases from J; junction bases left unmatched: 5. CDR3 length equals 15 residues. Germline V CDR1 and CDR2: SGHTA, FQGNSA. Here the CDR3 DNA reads TGTGCCAGCAGCTTAGGGGCGACAGGGGCCTATGGCTACACCTTC. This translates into CASSLGATGAYGYTF. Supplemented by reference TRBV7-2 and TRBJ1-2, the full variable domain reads GAGVSQSPSNKVTEKGKDVELRCDPISGHTALYWYRQSLGQGLEFLIYFQGNSAPDKSGLPSDRFSAERTGGSVSTLTIQRTQQEDSAVYLCASSLGATGAYGYTFGSGTRLTVV.

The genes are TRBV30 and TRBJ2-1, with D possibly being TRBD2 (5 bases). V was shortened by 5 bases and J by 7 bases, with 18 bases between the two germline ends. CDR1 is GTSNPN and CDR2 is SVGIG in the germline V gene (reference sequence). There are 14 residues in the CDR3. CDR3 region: CAWEGAVPQNEQFF. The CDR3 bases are TGTGCCTGGGAGGGAGCCGTCCCCCAGAATGAGCAGTTCTTC.

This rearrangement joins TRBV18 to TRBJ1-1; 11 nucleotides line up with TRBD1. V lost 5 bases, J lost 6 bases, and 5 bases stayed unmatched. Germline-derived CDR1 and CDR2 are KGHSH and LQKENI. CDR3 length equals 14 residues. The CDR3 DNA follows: TGTGCCAGCTCAGCAGGACAGGGGGCGGCTGAAGCTTTCTTT. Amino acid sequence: CASSAGQGAAEAFF.

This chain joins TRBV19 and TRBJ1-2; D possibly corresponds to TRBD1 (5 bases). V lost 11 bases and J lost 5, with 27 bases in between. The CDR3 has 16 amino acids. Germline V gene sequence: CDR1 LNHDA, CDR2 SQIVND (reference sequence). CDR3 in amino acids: CASRGDGLRIVYGYTF. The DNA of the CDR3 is TGTGCCTCTAGGGGAGACGGGCTCCGGATAGTTTATGGCTACACCTTC.

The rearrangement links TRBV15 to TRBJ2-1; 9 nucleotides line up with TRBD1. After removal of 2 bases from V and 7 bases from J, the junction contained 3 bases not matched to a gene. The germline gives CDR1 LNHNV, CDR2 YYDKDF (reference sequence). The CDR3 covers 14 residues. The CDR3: CATSRTGTGNEQFF. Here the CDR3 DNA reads TGTGCCACCAGCAGAACCGGGACAGGGAATGAGCAGTTCTTC.

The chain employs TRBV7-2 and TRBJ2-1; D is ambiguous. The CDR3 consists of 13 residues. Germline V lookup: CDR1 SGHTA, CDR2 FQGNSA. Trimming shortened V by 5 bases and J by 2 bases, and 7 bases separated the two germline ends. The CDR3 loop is CASSLSAYNEQFF. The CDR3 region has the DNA TGTGCCAGCAGCCTAAGCGCCTACAATGAGCAGTTCTTC.

The CDR3 spells CASNRDRANTGELFF. The CDR3 nucleotides read TGTGCCAGTAACCGGGACAGGGCCAACACCGGGGAGCTGTTTTTT. This sequence joins TRBV5-4 and TRBJ2-2, with 9 bases that match TRBD1. The length of the CDR3 is 15 residues. Unmatched junction bases numbered 7, after V lost 8 bases and J lost 2 bases. In germline, CDR1 is SGHNT, CDR2 YYREEE (reference sequence).

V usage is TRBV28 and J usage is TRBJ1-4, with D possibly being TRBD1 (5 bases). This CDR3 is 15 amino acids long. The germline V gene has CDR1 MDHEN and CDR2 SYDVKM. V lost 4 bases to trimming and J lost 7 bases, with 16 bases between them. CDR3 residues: CASSSSGAGFEKLFF. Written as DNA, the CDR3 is TGTGCCAGCAGTTCCAGTGGGGCAGGGTTTGAAAAACTGTTTTTT.

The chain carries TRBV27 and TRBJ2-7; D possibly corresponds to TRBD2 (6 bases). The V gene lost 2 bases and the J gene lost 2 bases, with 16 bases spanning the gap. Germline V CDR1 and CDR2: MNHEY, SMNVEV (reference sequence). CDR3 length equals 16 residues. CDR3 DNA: TGTGCCAGCAGTTTACCGGGGCTGGGGGGTACCTACGAGCAGTACTTC. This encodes CASSLPGLGGTYEQYF.

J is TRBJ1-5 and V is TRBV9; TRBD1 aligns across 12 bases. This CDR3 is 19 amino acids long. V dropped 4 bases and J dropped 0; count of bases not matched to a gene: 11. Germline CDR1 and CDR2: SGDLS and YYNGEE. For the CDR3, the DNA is TGTGCCAGCAGCATAAAATGGGGACAGGGGGCACTTAGCAATCAGCCCCAGCATTTT. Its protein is CASSIKWGQGALSNQPQHF.

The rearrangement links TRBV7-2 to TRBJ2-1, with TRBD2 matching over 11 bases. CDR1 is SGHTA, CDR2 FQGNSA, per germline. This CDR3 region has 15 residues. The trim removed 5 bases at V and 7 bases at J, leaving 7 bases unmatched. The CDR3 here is CASSPTSGINNEQFF. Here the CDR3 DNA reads TGTGCCAGCAGCCCGACTAGCGGGATTAATAATGAGCAGTTCTTC.

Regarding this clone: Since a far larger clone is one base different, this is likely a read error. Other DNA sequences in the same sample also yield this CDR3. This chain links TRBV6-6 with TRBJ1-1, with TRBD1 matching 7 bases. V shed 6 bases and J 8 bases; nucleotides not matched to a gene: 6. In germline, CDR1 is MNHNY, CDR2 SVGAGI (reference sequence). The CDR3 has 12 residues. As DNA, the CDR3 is TGTGCCAGCAGGCAAGGGGGCACGGAAGCTTTCTTT. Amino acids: CASRQGGTEAFF.

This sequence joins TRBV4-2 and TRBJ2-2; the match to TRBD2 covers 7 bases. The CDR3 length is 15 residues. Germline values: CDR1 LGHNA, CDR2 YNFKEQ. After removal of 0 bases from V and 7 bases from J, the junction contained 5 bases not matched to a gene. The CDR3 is CASSQDYSGGGELFF. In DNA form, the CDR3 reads TGTGCCAGCAGCCAAGATTATTCGGGAGGCGGGGAGCTGTTTTTT.

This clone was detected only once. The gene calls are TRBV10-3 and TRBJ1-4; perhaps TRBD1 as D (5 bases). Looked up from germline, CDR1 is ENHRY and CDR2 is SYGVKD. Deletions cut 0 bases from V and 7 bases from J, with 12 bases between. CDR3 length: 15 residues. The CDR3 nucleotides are TGTGCCATCAGTGAGTCGTTAACAGGTTTTGAAAAACTGTTTTTT. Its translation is CAISESLTGFEKLFF.

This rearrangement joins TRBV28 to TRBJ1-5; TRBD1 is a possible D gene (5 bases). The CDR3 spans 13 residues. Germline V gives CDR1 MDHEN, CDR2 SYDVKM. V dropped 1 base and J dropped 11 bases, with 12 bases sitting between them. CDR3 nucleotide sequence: TGTGCCAGCAGTTTATCGTCAGGGCTGGCCCAGCATTTT. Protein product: CASSLSSGLAQHF.

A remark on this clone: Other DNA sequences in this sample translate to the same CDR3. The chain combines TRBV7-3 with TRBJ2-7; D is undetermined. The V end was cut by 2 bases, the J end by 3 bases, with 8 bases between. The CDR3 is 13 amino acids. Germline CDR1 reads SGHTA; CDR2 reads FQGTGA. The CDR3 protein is CASSLVGGYEQYF. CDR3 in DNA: TGTGCCAGCAGCTTAGTCGGCGGCTACGAGCAGTACTTC.